Shown below are 28 T cell receptor beta chains from a single sample sequenced in a study of blood T cell repertoires in COVID-19. Measured with immunoSEQ multiplex PCR; TCRdb has only the in-frame clones, and not every one. In the table there are some 250,000 clones, approximately 82% of which are singletons. Sequencing used peripheral blood. These TCRs come from a man of 80 years or more with acute or convalescent COVID-19.

The chain employs TRBV5-6 and TRBJ2-5; D might be TRBD2 (5 bases). Germline V gives CDR1 SGHDT, CDR2 YYEEEE. V was shortened by 3 bases and J by 0 bases, with 15 bases between the two germline ends. The CDR3 is made up of 16 amino acids. The CDR3 DNA reads as TGTGCCAGCAGCTCCGTGGTCCGGGGAAACCAAGAGACCCAGTACTTC. Translation gives CASSSVVRGNQETQYF.

The V gene is TRBV7-2, the J gene TRBJ2-7; TRBD2 aligns across 11 bases. The CDR3 sequence is 14 residues long. Trimming took 3 bases from V and 4 from J; bases not matched to a gene: 2. From germline, CDR1 is SGHTA and CDR2 FQGNSA. The CDR3, as DNA: TGTGCCAGCAGCTTGACTAGCGGGGAGTACGAGCAGTACTTC. Its translation is CASSLTSGEYEQYF.

V is TRBV19 and J is TRBJ2-2; 9 bases align to TRBD2. This CDR3 has 16 amino acids. The V gene end was trimmed by 10 bases and the J gene end by 2 bases; junction bases not matched to a gene: 11. Germline V gene sequence: CDR1 LNHDA, CDR2 SQIVND (reference sequence). Here the CDR3 DNA reads TGTGCCACCCCATCCCGCGGGAGGGCCAACACCGGGGAGCTGTTTTTT. Its translation: CATPSRGRANTGELFF.

This clone was picked up one time. This chain joins TRBV5-1 and TRBJ2-7; 11 bases line up with TRBD1. The CDR3 totals 16 residues. Looked up from germline, CDR1 is SGHRS and CDR2 is YFSETQ. Trimming took 1 base from V and 7 from J; bases not matched to a gene: 10. CDR3 protein: CASSLPTGQGAEEQYF. CDR3 in DNA: TGCGCCAGCAGCTTGCCCACTGGACAGGGGGCAGAAGAGCAGTACTTC.

This clone was counted once. The chain has TRBV24-1 and TRBJ1-2; D call uncertain. Germline values: CDR1 KGHDR, CDR2 SFDVKD. Trimming removed 3 bases from V and 5 bases from J, with 3 bases in between. This CDR3 contains 11 residues. CDR3 in DNA: TGTGCCACCAGTGATCATTATGGCTACACCTTC. Translation gives CATSDHYGYTF.

The count of this clone is one. The chain has TRBV10-3 and TRBJ2-7, with 7 bases fitting TRBD1. Germline trimming cut 6 bases from V and 5 bases from J; bases unmatched to any gene: 4. The germline V gene has CDR1 ENHRY and CDR2 SYGVKD. This CDR3 spans 12 amino acids. CDR3 loop: CAIRATGDEQYF. The DNA of the CDR3 is TGTGCCATCAGGGCAACAGGGGACGAGCAGTACTTC.

The chain combines TRBV28 with TRBJ1-2, with 8 positions matching TRBD1. Per germline, CDR1 MDHEN and CDR2 SYDVKM. This CDR3 comprises 16 residues. V gave up 3 bases and J gave up 2 bases; unmatched junction bases: 8. The CDR3 DNA is TGTGCCAGCAGTTTTCAGGGGGCGAACCTAAACTATGGCTACACCTTC. This gives the protein CASSFQGANLNYGYTF.

This clone was seen a few times. The chain is built from TRBV29-1 and TRBJ2-7, with D possibly TRBD1 on 5 matching bases. The length of the CDR3 is 12 residues. Germline assignment: CDR1 SQVTM and CDR2 ANQGSEA. Trimming cost V 7 bases and J 2 bases, with 12 bases left between them. CDR3 region: CSATRDTYEQYF. In DNA, the CDR3 is TGCAGCGCAACCAGGGATACCTACGAGCAGTACTTC.

The chain carries TRBV24-1 and TRBJ2-5; TRBD1 agrees at 9 bases. Germline V gene data show CDR1 as KGHDR and CDR2 as SFDVKD. V shed 4 bases, J shed 4 bases, and the junction held 9 bases outside the gene matches. The CDR3 length is 16 residues. The CDR3 nucleotides read TGTGCCACCAGTGAAGGAACAGGGGGCGGGAGAGAGACCCAGTACTTC. Its protein is CATSEGTGGGRETQYF.

For the CDR3, the DNA is TGTGCCAGCAGCTCGGGACTAGCGGGAATGTACAATGAGCAGTTCTTC. It specifies CASSSGLAGMYNEQFF. The rearrangement uses TRBV2 and TRBJ2-1, with 13 bases aligning to TRBD2. V was pared by 6 bases and J by 4 bases, with 6 bases of the junction left unmatched. Germline V lookup: CDR1 SNHLY, CDR2 FYNNEI. CDR3 length equals 16 residues.

The rearrangement links TRBV7-2 to TRBJ2-3; 16 nucleotides match TRBD2. Trimming cost V 4 bases and J 9 bases; bases outside gene matches: 7. Germline V CDR1 and CDR2: SGHTA, FQGNSA. The CDR3 runs to 16 residues. CDR3 bases: TGTGCCAGCAGCTCCCCGGGACTAGCGGGGGGGCGGACGCAGTATTTT. Translated, it gives CASSSPGLAGGRTQYF.

The chain combines TRBV30 with TRBJ1-2; D is perhaps TRBD1 (5 bases). Trimming pared 1 base from V and 13 bases from J, leaving 19 bases between. Germline V gene sequence: CDR1 GTSNPN, CDR2 SVGIG (reference sequence). The CDR3 runs to 13 residues. The CDR3: CAWSDGGPAGLTF. DNA of the CDR3: TGTGCCTGGAGTGATGGGGGACCCGCGGGGCTCACCTTC.

The gene calls are TRBV7-2 and TRBJ1-2; D is perhaps TRBD1 (5 bases). CDR1 SGHTA and CDR2 FQGNSA come from the germline V gene. This CDR3 comprises 15 residues. Trimming stripped 1 base from V and 2 bases from J, with 11 bases between. The CDR3 DNA reads as TGTGCCAGCAGCTTAGATTGGGGGGAAAACTATGGCTACACCTTC. Its protein product is CASSLDWGENYGYTF.

In its sample, this clone was seen once. V and J are TRBV11-2 and TRBJ1-2; D unclear. The CDR3 totals 15 residues. Trimming took 0 bases from V and 8 from J, leaving 16 bases between them. Germline V gives CDR1 SGHAT, CDR2 FQNNGV. CDR3 DNA: TGTGCCAGCAGCTTAGATCAGAGGGCACTTATCGGCTACACCTTC. It specifies CASSLDQRALIGYTF.

The CDR3 DNA reads TGTGCCAGTAGTACGCCGACAGGCCGCACAGATACGCAGTATTTT. Its translation is CASSTPTGRTDTQYF. The chain is built from TRBV19 and TRBJ2-3, with D maybe TRBD1 (6 bases). The germline CDR1 and CDR2 sequences are LNHDA and SQIVND (reference sequence). Between the trimmed V and J ends, which lost 4 bases and 1 base, there was a span of 12 bases. The CDR3 is 15 amino acids.

This chain joins TRBV4-2 and TRBJ2-5; D possibly corresponds to TRBD1 (6 bases). CDR1 is LGHNA, CDR2 YNFKEQ, per germline. The CDR3 is made up of 16 amino acids. The germline V and J ends were trimmed by 0 bases and 5 bases, with 16 bases remaining between them. CDR3 DNA sequence: TGTGCCAGCAGCCAAGAGGGACAACCTAATGGGGAGACCCAGTACTTC. It yields the protein CASSQEGQPNGETQYF.

As DNA, the CDR3 is TGTGCCAGCAGCGGAGGACTAGCCCGCACAGATACGCAGTATTTT. Translating gives CASSGGLARTDTQYF. The chain links TRBV7-9 to TRBJ2-3; TRBD2 matches 8 bases. The CDR3 has 15 residues. Germline-derived CDR1 and CDR2 are SEHNR and FQNEAQ (reference sequence). V lost 5 bases, J lost 1 base, and 5 bases stayed unmatched.

A few counts support this clone. The rearrangement uses TRBV5-1 and TRBJ2-1; D may be TRBD2 (5 bases). The CDR3 contains 15 residues. Trimming removed 4 bases from V and 9 bases from J, with 20 bases in between. Germline V gives CDR1 SGHRS, CDR2 YFSETQ. The DNA of the CDR3 is TGCGCCAGCAGCCTATGGACTGAATCGGGTGGTGAGCAGTTCTTC. Protein: CASSLWTESGGEQFF.

The chain employs TRBV12-3 or TRBV12-4 and TRBJ1-2; no definite D call. This CDR3 has 11 residues. V was clipped by 6 bases and J by 4 bases, with 6 bases between them. CDR3: CASSKLYGYTF. Written as DNA, the CDR3 is TGTGCCAGCAGCAAGCTCTATGGCTACACCTTC.

This clone has more than one count but fewer than ten. The chain carries TRBV5-4 and TRBJ1-3; D ambiguous. Per germline, CDR1 SGHNT and CDR2 YYREEE (reference sequence). The CDR3 length is 15 residues. Trimming took off 4 bases at V and 3 bases at J, with 14 bases between the two ends. The CDR3 region is CASSVDTGFGNTIYF. The CDR3 DNA is TGTGCCAGCAGCGTTGACACCGGCTTTGGAAACACCATATATTTT.

This chain links TRBV4-1 with TRBJ2-1; 9 nucleotides line up with TRBD1. In germline, CDR1 is MGHRA, CDR2 YSYEKL. After removal of 5 bases from V and 4 bases from J, the junction contained 9 bases not matched to a gene. The CDR3 spans 16 residues. CDR3 sequence: CASSGGGQGKYNEQFF. DNA of the CDR3: TGCGCCAGCAGCGGAGGCGGACAGGGGAAATACAATGAGCAGTTCTTC.

The chain couples TRBV19 to TRBJ2-2, with D possibly matching TRBD1 (6 bases). The CDR3 spans 12 residues. Germline loops: CDR1 LNHDA, CDR2 SQIVND (reference sequence). V was cut by 9 bases and J by 7 bases, with 12 bases left in between. CDR3 nucleotide sequence: TGTGCCAGCTACACAGGGTTCGGGGAGCTGTTTTTT. Encoded protein: CASYTGFGELFF.

The V call is TRBV5-1, the J call TRBJ1-1; tentatively, D is TRBD1 (5 bases). The CDR3 sequence is 14 residues long. Germline CDR1 reads SGHRS; CDR2 reads YFSETQ. V gave up 0 bases and J gave up 11 bases, with 17 bases separating them. The CDR3 here is CASSLDPTAGLAFF. The CDR3 coding sequence is TGCGCCAGCAGCTTGGATCCGACAGCAGGTTTGGCTTTCTTT.

V and J are TRBV18 and TRBJ2-7; weak D call: TRBD2 (7 bases). Trimming shortened V by 0 bases and J by 1 base, and 16 bases separated the two germline ends. CDR1 and CDR2 from the germline V gene are KGHSH and LQKENI. The CDR3 consists of 17 residues. The CDR3 is CASSPPTGGGSSYEQYF. CDR3 in DNA: TGTGCCAGCTCACCACCCACCGGGGGCGGGAGTTCCTACGAGCAGTACTTC.

The sample holds a few counts of this clone. CDR3 sequence (DNA): TGTGCCTGGAGGGACAGGGTTGATCAGCCCCAGCATTTT. Protein product: CAWRDRVDQPQHF. The chain has TRBV30 and TRBJ1-5; the match to TRBD1 covers 8 bases. The V segment lost 3 bases and the J segment 5 bases; nucleotides outside the gene matches: 3. This CDR3 has 13 amino acids. Germline V gene lookup returns CDR1 GTSNPN and CDR2 SVGIG (reference sequence). Complete variable domain (other parts from reference TRBV30 and TRBJ1-5): SQTIHQWPATLVQPVGSPLSLECTVEGTSNPNLYWYRQAAGRGLQLLFYSVGIGQISSEVPQNLSASRPQDRQFILSSKKLLLSDSGFYLCAWRDRVDQPQHFGDGTRLSIL.

There are a few counts of this clone. The chain couples TRBV18 to TRBJ2-1; 11 bases match TRBD2. With 2 bases clipped from V and 5 bases from J, the junction kept 17 bases outside the gene matches. Germline V gene sequence: CDR1 KGHSH, CDR2 LQKENI. The CDR3 has 20 residues. As DNA, the CDR3 is TGTGCCAGCTCACCATGGGGCAGAGGGACTAGCGGATGGCGGGACAATGAGCAGTTCTTC. Protein: CASSPWGRGTSGWRDNEQFF.

This rearrangement joins TRBV18 to TRBJ1-3, with D maybe TRBD1 (5 bases). The V end was cut by 3 bases, the J end by 3 bases, with 12 bases between. CDR1 is KGHSH and CDR2 is LQKENI in the germline V gene. The CDR3 spans 15 residues. CDR3 in amino acids: CASSPPTEIGNTIYF. The CDR3 DNA follows: TGTGCCAGCTCACCCCCGACAGAAATTGGAAACACCATATATTTT.

The rearrangement uses TRBV5-1 and TRBJ2-7; 10 positions agree with TRBD1. This CDR3 is 14 amino acids long. The V and J ends lost 4 bases and 7 bases, in that order; junction bases with no gene match: 8. Germline lookup yields CDR1 SGHRS and CDR2 YFSETQ. This chain's CDR3 is CASSGGTGAREQYF. CDR3 nucleotides: TGCGCCAGCAGCGGGGGGACAGGGGCGAGGGAGCAGTACTTC.